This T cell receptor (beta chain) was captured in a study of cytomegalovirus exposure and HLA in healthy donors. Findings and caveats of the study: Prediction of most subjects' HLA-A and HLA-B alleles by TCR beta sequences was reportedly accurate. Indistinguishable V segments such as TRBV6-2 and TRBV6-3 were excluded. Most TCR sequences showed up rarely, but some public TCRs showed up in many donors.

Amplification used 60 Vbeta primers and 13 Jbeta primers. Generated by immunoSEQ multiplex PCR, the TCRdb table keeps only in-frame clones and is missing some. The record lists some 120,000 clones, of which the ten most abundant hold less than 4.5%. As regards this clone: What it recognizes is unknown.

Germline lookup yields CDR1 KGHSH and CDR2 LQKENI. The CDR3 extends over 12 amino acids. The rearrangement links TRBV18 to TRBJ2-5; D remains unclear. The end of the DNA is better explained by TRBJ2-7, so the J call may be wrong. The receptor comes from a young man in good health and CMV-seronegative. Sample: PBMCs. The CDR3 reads CASSRTDYEQYF. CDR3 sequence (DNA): TGTGCCAGCTCACGGACCGACTACGAGCAGTACTTC.